These 14 T cell receptor beta chains originate from one sample sequenced in a study of shared clonotypes between healthy human individuals. Method: immunoSEQ multiplex PCR; TCRdb's copy keeps in-frame clones and lacks some. The sample contains more than 2 million clones, around 96% of which appear only once. Selected positively for CCR7 and CD45RO-negative, naive CD8 cells excluded terminally differentiated effector memory CD45RA+ cells. Sample: naive CD8+ T cells sorted from blood. The receptors were sampled from a man in his late teens or twenties in good health.

As for this clone: The sample has other DNA sequences that encode this CDR3 too. V and J are TRBV5-1 and TRBJ2-7; D is unresolved. Germline V gene lookup returns CDR1 SGHRS and CDR2 YFSETQ. CDR3 length: 13 residues. The V end lost 5 bases, the J end lost 1 base, and 10 bases lay between the germline ends. This chain's CDR3 is CASRGENSYEQYF. For the CDR3, the DNA is TGCGCCAGCAGAGGTGAAAATTCCTACGAGCAGTACTTC. Based on the CDR3 plus reference TRBV5-1 and TRBJ2-7, the full variable domain is KAGVTQTPRYLIKTRGQQVTLSCSPISGHRSVSWYQQTPGQGLQFLFEYFSETQRNKGNFPGRFSGRQFSNSRSEMNVSTLELGDSALYLCASRGENSYEQYFGPGTRLTVT.

V gene TRBV7-2 combines with J gene TRBJ2-5, with D hard to call. V lost 0 bases and J 1 base, leaving 6 bases between the germline ends. Germline V gene sequence: CDR1 SGHTA, CDR2 FQGNSA. There are 14 residues in the CDR3. CDR3 sequence reads: CASSLAGSQETQYF. In DNA form, the CDR3 reads TGTGCCAGCAGCTTAGCTGGCAGCCAAGAGACCCAGTACTTC. Full variable domain (missing parts from reference TRBV7-2 and TRBJ2-5): GAGVSQSPSNKVTEKGKDVELRCDPISGHTALYWYRQSLGQGLEFLIYFQGNSAPDKSGLPSDRFSAERTGGSVSTLTIQRTQQEDSAVYLCASSLAGSQETQYFGPGTRLLVL.

The chain joins TRBV29-1 to TRBJ1-2; possible D gene TRBD1, 6 bases. This CDR3 has 12 residues. The V end lost 4 bases, the J end lost 6 bases, and 12 bases lay between the germline ends. Germline values: CDR1 SQVTM, CDR2 ANQGSEA. The CDR3 loop reads CSVAQGWDGYTF. DNA of the CDR3: TGCAGCGTTGCTCAGGGGTGGGATGGCTACACCTTC.

This chain links TRBV4-3 with TRBJ2-7; D is undetermined. The V gene lost 1 base and the J gene lost 0 bases, with 10 bases spanning the gap. Germline lookup yields CDR1 LGHNA and CDR2 YSLEER. The length of the CDR3 is 15 residues. The CDR3 is CASSQGRGTSYEQYF. The CDR3 coding sequence is TGCGCCAGCAGCCAAGGCCGTGGCACCTCCTACGAGCAGTACTTC.

The chain couples TRBV4-3 to TRBJ1-1; D perhaps matches TRBD1 (6 bases). This CDR3 is 15 amino acids long. With 1 base removed from V and 3 bases from J, the gap between germline ends came to 12 bases. The germline gives CDR1 LGHNA, CDR2 YSLEER. CDR3 in amino acids: CASSQGQGLDTEAFF. The CDR3 DNA sequence: TGCGCCAGCAGCCAAGGTCAGGGGTTGGACACTGAAGCTTTCTTT.

This chain uses TRBV27 with TRBJ2-1, with TRBD2 matching 11 bases. Losses at the gene ends were 3 bases for V and 6 bases for J; bases not matched to a gene: 7. The CDR3 contains 16 residues. Per germline, CDR1 MNHEY and CDR2 SMNVEV (reference sequence). The CDR3 loop is CASSFHLAGGPNEQFF. For the CDR3, the DNA is TGTGCCAGCAGTTTTCATCTAGCGGGAGGCCCCAATGAGCAGTTCTTC.

The chain carries TRBV6-5 and TRBJ2-1, with D perhaps matching TRBD2 (5 bases). From germline, CDR1 is MNHEY and CDR2 SVGAGI. V was clipped by 0 bases and J by 5 bases, with 14 bases between them. The CDR3 has 16 amino acids. CDR3 nucleotide sequence: TGTGCCAGCAGTTACTCGATCCTGGGGAGACACAATGAGCAGTTCTTC. Translated, it gives CASSYSILGRHNEQFF.

The chain couples TRBV4-1 to TRBJ2-7, with D tentatively TRBD2 (5 bases). The V end lost 8 bases, the J end lost 9 bases, and 20 bases lay between the germline ends. The CDR3 covers 13 residues. Germline CDR1 reads MGHRA; CDR2 reads YSYEKL. In DNA form, the CDR3 reads TGCGCCAGCGAGCAAGTGACGGGCCGGGGGCAGTACTTC. It codes for CASEQVTGRGQYF.

The chain uses TRBV25-1 and TRBJ2-5; 14 positions match TRBD2. The germline CDR1 and CDR2 sequences are MGHDK and SYGVNS. Trimming at V came to 5 bases and at J to 5 bases, leaving 4 bases not matched to a gene. The CDR3 totals 15 residues. Here the CDR3 DNA reads TGTGCCAGCAGTAAGGGACTAGCGGGAGCGGAGACCCAGTACTTC. Translating gives CASSKGLAGAETQYF.

A single count supports this clone. CDR3 protein: CASSHGQGANTIYF. CDR3 bases: TGTGCCAGCAGTCACGGACAGGGGGCAAACACCATATATTTT. J is TRBJ1-3 and V is TRBV6-1; TRBD1 matches 11 bases. J lost 6 bases, V lost 5 bases, and 3 bases had no gene match. The CDR3 sequence is 14 residues long. The V gene's germline CDR1 is MNHNS and CDR2 SASEGT.

The V gene is TRBV4-3, the J gene TRBJ2-7; 7 nucleotides match TRBD2. V lost 0 bases, J lost 0 bases, and 11 bases stayed unmatched. The CDR3 covers 18 residues. Germline CDR1 reads LGHNA; CDR2 reads YSLEER. CDR3 amino acids: CASSQEVTLSGLSYEQYF. The CDR3 coding sequence is TGCGCCAGCAGCCAAGAGGTTACCCTTAGCGGGCTCTCCTACGAGCAGTACTTC.

The gene calls are TRBV19 and TRBJ2-5, with 8 bases aligning to TRBD2. The CDR3 runs 16 residues. Looked up from germline, CDR1 is LNHDA and CDR2 is SQIVND (reference sequence). Trimming removed 3 bases from V and 4 bases from J; junction bases left unmatched: 10. This CDR3 reads CASSISPGLEGETQYF. Written as DNA, the CDR3 is TGTGCCAGTAGTATCTCCCCGGGACTAGAAGGAGAGACCCAGTACTTC.

This clone came up once. Other DNA sequences in this sample translate to the same CDR3. The chain couples TRBV13 to TRBJ1-2; D ambiguous. The CDR3 totals 13 residues. Looked up from germline, CDR1 is PRHDT and CDR2 is FYEKMQ (reference sequence). V shed 0 bases and J shed 3 bases, with 5 bases lying between them. CDR3 coding DNA: TGTGCCAGCAGCTTAGGGGCAGACTATGGCTACACCTTC. Translated: CASSLGADYGYTF.

The chain links TRBV11-1 to TRBJ2-7, with D tentatively TRBD1 (6 bases). The CDR3 runs 12 residues. Germline V gene lookup returns CDR1 SGHAT and CDR2 FQDESV (reference sequence). The germline V and J ends were trimmed by 4 bases and 4 bases, with 8 bases remaining between them. This chain's CDR3 is CASSSRGYEQYF. DNA of the CDR3: TGTGCCAGCAGCTCCAGGGGTTACGAGCAGTACTTC. Full variable domain (missing parts from reference TRBV11-1 and TRBJ2-7): EAEVAQSPRYKITEKSQAVAFWCDPISGHATLYWYRQILGQGPELLVQFQDESVVDDSQLPKDRFSAERLKGVDSTLKIQPAELGDSAMYLCASSSRGYEQYFGPGTRLTVT.